This is a list of T cell receptor beta chains from one sample in a study of T cells in Graves' hyperthyroidism and ophthalmopathy. Each CDR3 protein is one row after TCRdb ran MiXCR on the multiplex PCR reads. The sample shows 360,000 or so distinct CDR3 sequences, less than 20% of them seen only once. Material: blood. The origin of the receptors is a woman aged 40 to 50 with Graves' ophthalmopathy. CDR3s include the opening cysteine and the closing phenylalanine or tryptophan. The D gene is left open where the match is weak. Size tells how often a clone was seen (once, few, many) or the class of an expanded clone, and some rows leave it out.

TRBV6-1	NA	NA	TRBJ1-5	TGTGCCAGCTGTGGAACAGGGCTTTATCAGCCCCAGCATTTT	CASCGTGLYQPQHF
TRBV6-2/TRBV6-3	NA	NA	TRBJ2-5	TGTGCCAGCAGTTACTCAGGGCGACGGGAGACCCAGTACTTC	CASSYSGRRETQYF
TRBV20-1	many	NA	TRBJ1-5	TGCAGTGCCCTATTGGGCCAGAATAGCAATCAGCCCCAGCATTTT	CSALLGQNSNQPQHF
TRBV7-9	NA	NA	TRBJ1-1	TGTGCCAGCAGCCTAGGACCCGCGGGGCCTGAAGCTTTCTTT	CASSLGPAGPEAFF
TRBV7-9	many	TRBD2	TRBJ2-7	TGTGCCAGCAGCGGAAGACTAGCGGGAGGCAACGAGCAGTACTTC	CASSGRLAGGNEQYF
TRBV13	many	TRBD2	TRBJ2-7	TGTGCCAGCAGCCCTCGGACTAGCGCGTCCTACGAGCAGTACTTC	CASSPRTSASYEQYF
TRBV30	many	TRBD2	TRBJ2-2	TGTGCCTGGAGTCCTCTTCGACTAGCGGGAGGTTTCACCGGGGAGCTGTTTTTT	CAWSPLRLAGGFTGELFF
TRBV5-8	NA	TRBD1	TRBJ1-5	TGTGCCAGCAGCGTACCGGGACAGGGAGATCAGCCCCAGCATTTT	CASSVPGQGDQPQHF
TRBV30	NA	NA	TRBJ1-3	TGTGCCTGGAGTGCCGGGGGAAACACCATATATTTT	CAWSAGGNTIYF
TRBV3-1	many	NA	TRBJ1-5	TGTGCCAGCAGCCAATCAGGGTCGGGCAATCAGCCCCAGCATTTT	CASSQSGSGNQPQHF
TRBV20-1	many	NA	TRBJ2-7	TGCAGTGTCATACGGCAGCAGCTAAGCTCCTACGAGCAGTACTTC	CSVIRQQLSSYEQYF
TRBV15	many	NA	TRBJ2-7	TGTGCCACCAGCGGACCGGACATGTACGAGCAGTACTTC	CATSGPDMYEQYF
TRBV2	many	NA	TRBJ1-5	TGTGCCAGCAGGGACGGTAGCAATCAGCCCCAGCATTTT	CASRDGSNQPQHF
TRBV10-3	large	NA	TRBJ2-3	TGTGCCATCCAGTTAGGGGGAGGTAGCACAGATACGCAGTATTTT	CAIQLGGGSTDTQYF
TRBV6-2/TRBV6-3	many	NA	TRBJ1-6	TGTGCCAGCTCGACGATCCATAATTCACCCCTCCACTTT	CASSTIHNSPLHF
TRBV27	many	TRBD2	TRBJ2-7	TGTGCCAGCAGCCAGCGGGAGGGCCTTCGCGAGCAGTACTTC	CASSQREGLREQYF
TRBV18	many	NA	TRBJ2-4	TGTGCCAGCTCACCACCGGCTGACGGCAAAAACATTCAGTACTTC	CASSPPADGKNIQYF
TRBV6-2/TRBV6-3	many	TRBD2	TRBJ2-4	TGTGCCAGCAGTTTCTCCGTTGCGGGAGTAGCCAAAAACATTCAGTACTTC	CASSFSVAGVAKNIQYF
TRBV6-5	many	NA	TRBJ1-5	TGTGCCAGCAGATGGTCCGTGGGAAATCAGCCCCAGCATTTT	CASRWSVGNQPQHF
TRBV28	NA	NA	TRBJ2-7	TGTGCCAGCAGTTTATACAGCGGAGGGGCGGGGTACGAGCAGTACTTC	CASSLYSGGAGYEQYF
TRBV10-2	many	NA	TRBJ1-5	TGCGCCAGCAGAGCAGGGGGCAATCAGCCCCAGCATTTT	CASRAGGNQPQHF
TRBV18	many	NA	TRBJ2-2	TGTGCCAGCTCACCACTGGACAGAAACACCGGGGAGCTGTTTTTT	CASSPLDRNTGELFF
TRBV4-1	once	NA	TRBJ2-5	TGCGCCAGCAGCCAGGGGACAATAGAGACCCAGTACTTC	CASSQGTIETQYF
TRBV6-5	many	TRBD1	TRBJ2-7	TGTGCCAGCAGTTATTCTCTGGGACAGTCCTACGAGCAGTACTTC	CASSYSLGQSYEQYF